The 9 T cell receptor beta chains below come from one sample, sequenced in a study of patients and donors after allogeneic stem cell transplantation (TCRdb year 2020). Libraries were prepared through RT-PCR. TCRdb shows the sequencer as NextSeq 550. TCRdb trimmed the raw reads at Q25, called clones with MiXCR and kept productive beta chains. Identical CDR3 proteins give one entry, which carries the most common genes and DNA. This sample is represented by about 74,000 distinct CDR3 sequences; 26% of them were singletons. The top ten constitute 26% of the sample. What was sequenced was blood, either unsorted or a sorted T cell fraction (not recorded which). All receptors derive from a human donor who was either an allogeneic HSCT recipient or a stem cell or donor lymphocyte infusion donor (not recorded which). It is not recorded whose cells these are; they may come from a transplant donor.

As to this clonotype: Germline is not matched at one junction end, which may reflect a read error. The chain uses TRBV2 and TRBJ2-2; no clear D gene. CDR1 and CDR2 from the germline V gene are SNHLY and FYNNEI. This CDR3 spans 12 amino acids. The CDR3 region has the DNA TGTGCCAGCACTATGAACCCCGGGGAGCTGTTTTTT. Amino acid sequence: CASTMNPGELFF. Drawing the rest from reference TRBV2 and TRBJ2-2, the complete variable domain is EPEVTQTPSHQVTQMGQEVILRCVPISNHLYFYWYRQILGQKVEFLVSFYNNEISEKSEIFDDQFSVERPDGSNFTLKIRSTKLEDSAMYFCASTMNPGELFFGEGSRLTVL.

The chain carries TRBV20-1 and TRBJ1-2; 9 bases map to TRBD1. Germline assignment: CDR1 DFQATT and CDR2 SNEGSKA (reference sequence). The CDR3 spans 15 residues. The V segment lost 1 base and the J segment 3 bases; nucleotides outside the gene matches: 6. The CDR3 DNA reads as TGCAGTGCTAGAGCCTTCCGGGACAGGGACTATGGCTACACCTTC. This sequence encodes CSARAFRDRDYGYTF.

The chain uses TRBV3-1 and TRBJ2-5; TRBD2 aligns across 10 bases. The CDR3 totals 18 residues. The germline V gene encodes CDR1 LGHDT and CDR2 YNNKEL (reference sequence). Germline trimming cut 1 base from V and 4 bases from J; bases unmatched to any gene: 12. The CDR3 is CASSQVIGLAGVRETQYF. The CDR3 DNA reads as TGTGCCAGCAGCCAAGTCATTGGGCTAGCGGGAGTGCGAGAGACCCAGTACTTC.

The rearrangement links TRBV20-1 to TRBJ1-1; unclear D gene. Germline V gene data show CDR1 as DFQATT and CDR2 as SNEGSKA (reference sequence). V was shortened by 0 bases and J by 6 bases, with 20 bases between the two germline ends. The CDR3 is 16 amino acids. CDR3 residues: CSARDPPKIFVPEAFF. The CDR3 nucleotides are TGCAGTGCTAGAGACCCCCCTAAGATCTTTGTGCCTGAAGCTTTCTTT.

This clonotype was counted between two and nine times. This sequence joins TRBV7-9 and TRBJ1-2; tentative D call: TRBD1 (5 bases). Germline V gives CDR1 SEHNR, CDR2 FQNEAQ (reference sequence). The CDR3 has 17 residues. Trimming removed 5 bases at V and 0 bases at J, with 19 bases between. The chain's CDR3 is CASSPLARDLPNYGYTF. DNA for the CDR3: TGTGCCAGCAGCCCCCTGGCGAGGGACCTTCCTAACTATGGCTACACCTTC. Using reference TRBV7-9 and TRBJ1-2 for the parts outside the CDR3, the full variable domain is DTGVSQNPRHKITKRGQNVTFRCDPISEHNRLYWYRQTLGQGPEFLTYFQNEAQLEKSRLLSDRFSAERPKGSFSTLEIQRTEQGDSAMYLCASSPLARDLPNYGYTFGSGTRLTVV.

This clonotype was seen a few times. V gene TRBV4-1 combines with J gene TRBJ1-1; TRBD1 might be the D (5 bases). There are 13 residues in the CDR3. Germline lookup yields CDR1 MGHRA and CDR2 YSYEKL. Between the trimmed V and J ends, which lost 4 bases and 6 bases, there was a span of 12 bases. CDR3 sequence: CASSRGGAAEAFF. CDR3 coding DNA: TGCGCCAGCAGCCGCGGAGGGGCAGCTGAAGCTTTCTTT.

This clonotype was seen a handful of times. The chain links TRBV11-2 to TRBJ2-5; D is perhaps TRBD1 or TRBD2 (5 bases each). CDR3 length equals 14 residues. V gave up 5 bases and J gave up 1 base, with 11 bases separating them. Per germline, CDR1 SGHAT and CDR2 FQNNGV. The CDR3 reads CASSEGTAQETQYF. CDR3 coding DNA: TGTGCCAGCAGCGAAGGGACGGCCCAAGAGACCCAGTACTTC.

This clonotype was recorded only once. The chain combines TRBV5-1 with TRBJ2-1; no clear D gene. With 3 bases removed from V and 3 bases from J, the gap between germline ends came to 4 bases. This CDR3 has 12 residues. Germline CDR1 reads SGHRS; CDR2 reads YFSETQ. The CDR3 nucleotides read TGCGCCAGCAGCTCGGGCTACAATGAGCAGTTCTTC. It codes for CASSSGYNEQFF.

This clonotype was found a few times. The chain recombines TRBV5-1 with TRBJ1-2; no clear D. The CDR3 extends over 15 amino acids. V lost 6 bases and J 0 bases, leaving 15 bases between the germline ends. The germline V gene has CDR1 SGHRS and CDR2 YFSETQ. The CDR3 spells CASTNLEGANYGYTF. The CDR3 nucleotides are TGCGCCAGCACTAACTTGGAAGGAGCTAACTATGGCTACACCTTC.